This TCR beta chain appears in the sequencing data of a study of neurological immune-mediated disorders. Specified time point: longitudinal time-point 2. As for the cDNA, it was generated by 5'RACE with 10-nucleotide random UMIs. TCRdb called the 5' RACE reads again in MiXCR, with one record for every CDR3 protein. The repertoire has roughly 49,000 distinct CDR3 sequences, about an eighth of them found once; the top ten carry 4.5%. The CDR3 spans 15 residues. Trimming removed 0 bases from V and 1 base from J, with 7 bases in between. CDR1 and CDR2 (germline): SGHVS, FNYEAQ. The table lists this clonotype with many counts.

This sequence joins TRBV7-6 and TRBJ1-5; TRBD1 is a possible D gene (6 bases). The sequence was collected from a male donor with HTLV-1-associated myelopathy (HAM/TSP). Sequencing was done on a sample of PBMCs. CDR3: CASSLARGSNQPQHF. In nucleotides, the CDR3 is TGTGCCAGCAGCTTAGCAAGGGGGAGCAATCAGCCCCAGCATTTT.